This T cell receptor (beta chain) was retrieved from a study of cytomegalovirus exposure and HLA in healthy donors (dated by TCRdb to about 2017). For the wider study: In an earlier analysis of fewer than 750 of the donors, around 290 Gb of sequence data and some 100 million unique TCR beta sequences from 180 million or so T cells were reported. To predict cytomegalovirus infection status, the study combined high-throughput TCR immunosequencing, statistical association of individual TCRs with disease status, and machine learning. Alongside the repertoire data, information on donor age, sex, ethnicity and CMV serostatus was compiled. Rather than drawing on any new phenotypic data, the later analysis identified candidate immune exposures from TCR beta sequences and the way those sequences occurred across donors. Besides the first cohort of 666 subjects, a separate validation cohort made up of 120 different subjects was used. Among around 400 genotyped donors of the cohort, an average of about 220,000 unique TCR beta nucleotide sequences was sequenced per donor, of which roughly 17% were non-productive. Roughly 300 gigabases of sequencing data and approximately 84 million unique TCR sequences were included in an early release covering roughly 600 HLA-typed donors. Genome-wide SNP genotypes for about 65% of the 666 donors were used in a later genetic analysis, which treated that subset as a discovery cohort. Class I and class II HLA loci were covered by the typing at four-digit resolution. The aim of the study was to test whether cataloging public T cell receptors could identify signatures of past pathogen exposure. The number of typed donors differed by locus: roughly 620-640 for A, B, C, DRB1 and DQB1; some 500 for DQA1; around 580 for DPA1; and roughly 470 for DPB1. A handful of DR-DQ haplotypes were handled as single units for association and clustering because linkage in the cohort was strong. Of the 300 to 500 genotyped donors, roughly 80% were placed in the genetic ancestry cluster associated with self-reported Caucasian donors. Every discovery cohort repertoire had been produced on one sequencing platform. The study profiled the T cell repertoires of 666 subjects by immunosequencing and related them to cytomegalovirus serostatus. An earlier analysis of 500 to 650 of the donors applied high-throughput TCR beta sequencing to assess whether each TCR beta V gene segment acted as functional or pseudogenic. A later analysis re-analyzed previously published TCR beta repertoires from roughly 690 donors and added high-resolution HLA genotyping to study TCR occurrence patterns.

The receptor library was made with the immunoSEQ multiplex PCR assay. For the multiplex PCR, a mixture combining 60 forward primers for TCR Vbeta segments and 13 reverse primers for TCR Jbeta segments was used. The CDR3 region of rearranged TCR beta genes was amplified from genomic DNA with a multiplex PCR assay. The Illumina HiSeq System was used to sequence the amplified TCR beta libraries as 87-base-pair reads. As for the authors' bioinformatics: In a later analysis, 70 million to 95 million unique TCR beta chains were counted across the roughly 610 repertoires, and roughly 9.9 million of these chains were shared by at least two donors. A nearest-neighbor algorithm error-corrected the raw reads and collapsed the reads into unique sequences, merging closely related sequences to remove PCR and sequencing errors. CDR3 sequences were aligned to IMGT reference sequences to assign V, D and J gene segments. For a sequence to be retained, at least a six-nucleotide match to both a V gene segment and a J gene segment was required. A rearrangement counted as productive if the CDR3 had no stop codons and remained in frame with V and J, and every other rearrangement counted as non-productive. CDR3 was defined according to IMGT convention as the region running from the second conserved V-encoded cysteine to the conserved J-encoded phenylalanine. In an earlier analysis of around 600 of the donors, sequences lacking an unambiguous match to a single V gene segment were excluded. In an earlier analysis of 587 of the donors, V segments were called functional above 56.7% productive rearrangements and were called segregating when the between-donor standard deviation exceeded 5%. A statistical classification framework was built for diagnosing cytomegalovirus status from the catalog of TCR beta chain sequences. In a later analysis, TCR nucleotide sequences were compared against IMGT/GENE-DB human TR gene sequences so that V and J genes could be assigned. In a later analysis, CDR3 sequences and most-parsimonious VDJ recombination scenarios were assigned using the TCRdist pipeline. In a later analysis, every TCR beta chain was defined by the combination of its CDR3 amino acid sequence and its V-gene family, and reads without a unique V-gene family were dropped. In a later analysis, approximately 590 highly shared, low-generation-probability nucleotide sequences were removed to address suspected cross-contamination and a sequencing artifact. In a later analysis, a clonal expansion index for each public chain was calculated from normalized within-repertoire ranks of inferred template counts. In a later analysis, generation probabilities were computed using a VDJ recombination model fitted to out-of-frame rearrangements, and the results were checked against IGoR. Hypergeometric tests were used in a later analysis to score TCR-TCR, TCR-HLA and TCR-CMV co-occurrence, with a repertoire-size bias correction applied to the TCR pairs. In a later analysis, false discovery rates were estimated by permuting HLA or CMV assignments 20 times. In a later analysis, co-occurring TCRs were grouped with DBSCAN, and TCRdist sequence similarity was added when clustering was performed within HLA-allele-positive subsets. Co-occurrence clustering excluded repertoires with fewer than 30,000 or more than 120,000 public chains, plus five with anomalous nucleotide sharing. TCRdb mirrors the immuneACCESS table, restricted to in-frame sequences. Some clones are absent from its copies; in checked studies, under half trace to an unresolved V gene, and the reason for the others is unknown. V and J calls and clone size are copied from that table; D and trimming were computed from the DNA. The sample profile shows 100,000 to 150,000 clones; almost 85% of them were found once. The top ten hold around 2.5% of the sample.

The cohort comprised some 730 healthy bone marrow donors. At the time of sampling, every cohort member was nominally healthy, though immune exposures that went unrecorded were likely present. The donor tested CMV seronegative and was one of the 352 seronegative cohort members. A peripheral blood sample was provided by each donor, and peripheral blood mononuclear cells were used for TCR beta sequencing. The Qiagen DNeasy Blood Extraction Kit was used to extract genomic DNA from the blood cell samples. The paper's findings and limits, for the study overall: In an earlier analysis of about 550 of the donors, most TCR beta V segments were observed in productive rearrangements about 87% or about 30% of the time, broadly matching IMGT annotations. Some IMGT-functional V segments, including TRBV6-2 and TRBV6-3, could not be distinguished by the 87-base-pair reads and were therefore excluded. The cohort was sequenced for TCR beta chains only, and without alpha or paired-chain data the features that could be detected were limited. The authors suggested that the approach could potentially be generalized to other disease states and immunological phenotypes. Immune exposure information for the cohort was limited to CMV serostatus. In a later analysis, some 17,000 TCR beta sequences were associated with specific HLA alleles at a false discovery rate of 0.05. A later genetic analysis reported fewer N-insertions in productive TCRs among donors in an Asian-associated ancestry cluster than the roughly 700-donor mean. Most CMV-associated TCR beta chains appeared to be HLA-restricted in a later analysis, and the HLA associations seemed to be driven largely by CMV exposure. A later genetic analysis associated a missense DCLRE1C variant with V-gene and J-gene trimming of TCR beta chains, and an independent cohort replicated the association. A few of the identified cytomegalovirus-associated TCR beta chains were confirmed in vitro to be specific for cytomegalovirus antigens. About 17 rarely observed V segments, including chromosome 9 orphons, were excluded from the earlier analysis of some 590 of the donors because counts were too low. In a later analysis, several top co-occurrence clusters were reported to appear linked to parvovirus B19, influenza, CMV and Epstein-Barr virus. Correlated functional status among segregating V segments might reflect linkage disequilibrium, but an unknown experimental factor could not be ruled out. Because HLA typing was unavailable for some donors at each locus, only the typed subset was used in association tests. Compared with equally common non-associated chains, HLA-associated TCR beta chains in a later analysis were more clonally expanded and had lower generation probabilities. According to a later analysis, TCR association rates differed among HLA loci, with DRB1 alleles showing the most associated TCRs and HLA-C alleles showing the fewest. Most TCR sequences were observed very rarely across donors, whereas some public TCRs were present in many individuals. Cytomegalovirus status was reported to be diagnosed by the classifier with high specificity and sensitivity in both the original and validation cohorts. In the study, approximately 150 TCR beta chains were listed as associated with cytomegalovirus. A further reported finding was that TCR beta sequences accurately predicted the HLA-A and HLA-B alleles for most subjects in the first cohort. A group of highly shared sequence variants was considered likely to be a technical artifact of the sequencing pipeline. Roughly uniform sequencing depth across donors was assumed in presence/absence analyses, although this assumption may not hold. When HLA alleles, especially DR and DQ, strongly co-occurred, TCR associations were difficult to assign to individual alleles.

V is pared back by 6 bases and J by 2 bases, with 14 bases lying between the germline termini. The germline V gene gives CDR1 as MNHNS and CDR2 as SASEGT. The CDR3 spans 15 residues, from the cysteine through the phenylalanine. The read is trimmed to its CDR3 DNA, 45 bases read in frame from base 1. This clone showed up just a few times. Its recognized antigen is unknown. Base qualities are missing; no much larger clone stands one base away. This TCR was sampled from a boy between 2 and 10 years old in good health and CMV-seronegative. Recombination connected TRBV6-1 to TRBJ2-1; the D segment could be TRBD2, given 6 matching bases. The sequencing sample was made of PBMCs. The CDR3 in this case is CASSRTGEAYNEQFF. The nucleotide sequence is given as TGTGCCAGCAGCAGAACGGGAGAGGCCTACAATGAGCAGTTCTTC.